One sample yielded the 2 T cell receptor beta chains listed below, sequenced in a study of graft-versus-host responses after intestinal transplantation. Profiled with immunoSEQ multiplex PCR; TCRdb holds only in-frame clones, not every one. Of approximately 8,200 clones listed, about 93% are singletons. This specimen was PBMCs, taken 11 days after intestinal transplantation. The source is a human patient who received an intestinal transplant, so some T cells may come from the graft donor.

CDR3 nucleotide sequence: TGTGCCAGCACCTCGGGAGCCGGGGAGCTGTTTTTT. This sequence encodes CASTSGAGELFF. This chain links TRBV7-9 with TRBJ2-2; TRBD2 is a possible D gene (6 bases). Germline loops: CDR1 SEHNR, CDR2 FQNEAQ (reference sequence). This CDR3 has 12 amino acids. V lost 7 bases and J lost 6, with 9 bases in between.

The table lists this clone with a count of one. CDR3 in amino acids: CASSDSGGRESGYYEQYF. CDR3 DNA: TGTGCCAGCAGTGACTCGGGGGGGCGGGAGTCTGGATACTACGAGCAGTACTTC. The chain carries TRBV6-4 and TRBJ2-7; the D gene is possibly TRBD2 (7 bases). The ends were cut back, 0 bases at V and 3 bases at J, with 21 bases in the middle. Germline V gives CDR1 MRHNA, CDR2 SNTAGT. The CDR3 sequence is 18 residues long.